The present T cell receptor beta chain was sequenced within a study of shared clonotypes between healthy human individuals. Here immunoSEQ multiplex PCR was the method, and the copy in TCRdb shows in-frame clones only, minus some. Of roughly 410,000 clones listed, just over 95% were seen once; the top ten hold 0.32%. The CDR3 sequence is 9 residues long. Looked up from germline, CDR1 is SGDLS and CDR2 is YYNGEE. The ends were cut back, 6 bases at V and 10 bases at J, with 7 bases in the middle. General study results and limits: Relative to memory subsets, naive subsets generally showed larger estimated richness.

A word on this clone: Antigen unknown.

Pooled CD45RO+ cells and CCR7-negative CD45RA+ TemRA cells made up CD8 memory. The chain joins TRBV9 to TRBJ1-2; D remains ambiguous. This clonotype was obtained from a man aged 30 to 45 in good health. Sequencing used memory CD8+ T cells sorted from blood. Subset denoted: CD45RO+ cells pooled with CCR7-negative TemRA cells. The CDR3 bases are TGTGCCAGCAAGGGTCTCTACACCTTC. Its protein product is CASKGLYTF.